These 32 T cell receptor beta chains share one sample of origin, sequenced in a study of blood T cell repertoires in COVID-19. The repertoire was sequenced with immunoSEQ multiplex PCR; TCRdb's copy has only in-frame clones and lacks some. The table includes 170,000 or so clones, about 78% detected once. The specimen sequenced was PBMCs or T cells enriched from blood (not recorded which). The source of these receptors is a woman between 45 and 60 years old who had recovered from COVID-19.

The V gene is TRBV28, the J gene TRBJ2-1, with D possibly TRBD1 on 8 matching bases. The CDR3 is 15 residues long. The V gene's germline CDR1 is MDHEN and CDR2 SYDVKM. The V end lost 8 bases, the J end lost 6 bases, and 20 bases lay between the germline ends. The CDR3 loop is CASQGASSGTNEQFF. In nucleotides, the CDR3 is TGTGCCAGCCAGGGGGCGTCTAGCGGAACCAATGAGCAGTTCTTC.

The chain couples TRBV5-6 to TRBJ1-5; D may be TRBD1 (5 bases). Germline loops: CDR1 SGHDT, CDR2 YYEEEE. Trimming took 0 bases from V and 7 from J, leaving 17 bases between them. This CDR3 has 16 residues. The CDR3 protein is CASSLAGGGVSQPQHF. The CDR3 DNA sequence: TGTGCCAGCAGCTTGGCCGGTGGGGGGGTTAGCCAGCCCCAGCATTTT.

This clone was found a few times. The J gene is TRBJ2-2, the V gene TRBV9; D is possibly TRBD2 (6 bases). CDR3 length equals 13 residues. V was cut by 8 bases and J by 0 bases, with 8 bases left in between. Germline CDR1 reads SGDLS; CDR2 reads YYNGEE. CDR3 region: CASGLPNTGELFF. The CDR3 DNA follows: TGTGCCAGTGGACTACCGAACACCGGGGAGCTGTTTTTT.

The chain recombines TRBV5-1 with TRBJ2-1; D ambiguous. Trimming took 0 bases from V and 6 from J, leaving 13 bases between them. The CDR3 runs 15 residues. The germline CDR1 and CDR2 sequences are SGHRS and YFSETQ. Here the CDR3 reads CASSLEASLSNEQFF. As DNA, the CDR3 is TGCGCCAGCAGCTTGGAGGCTAGTTTAAGCAATGAGCAGTTCTTC.

The chain employs TRBV5-1 and TRBJ2-3; 8 bases agree with TRBD1. J gave up 3 bases and V 3 bases, and 6 bases lay outside the gene matches. The CDR3 is 15 amino acids. Per germline, CDR1 SGHRS and CDR2 YFSETQ. The CDR3 nucleotides read TGCGCCAGCAGCTCAACAGGGGGGAGGACAGATACGCAGTATTTT. Its protein product is CASSSTGGRTDTQYF.

The rearrangement uses TRBV10-3 and TRBJ1-1, with 7 bases fitting TRBD1. Germline V lookup: CDR1 ENHRY, CDR2 SYGVKD. This CDR3 is built from 14 residues. V was clipped by 2 bases and J by 4 bases; unmatched bases: 4. The CDR3 region has the DNA TGTGCCATCAGTGAGAGGGACAGCCCCACTGAAGCTTTCTTT. Its protein is CAISERDSPTEAFF.

The table lists this clone with a count of one. One end of the junction is discordant with germline, which a read error may explain. V usage is TRBV3-1 (or the pseudogene TRBV3-2) and J usage is TRBJ1-6; D is unclear. Germline CDR1 reads LGHDT; CDR2 reads YNNKEL (reference sequence). The CDR3 runs to 14 residues. The CDR3 reads CASRQDWSGSPLHF. Written as DNA, the CDR3 is TGTGCCAGCAGACAAGATTGGTCGGGGTCACCCCTCCACTTT.

The chain links TRBV28 to TRBJ1-1; tentative D call: TRBD1 (5 bases). Trimming removed 4 bases from V and 0 bases from J, with 12 bases in between. The CDR3 runs to 15 residues. Germline V gives CDR1 MDHEN, CDR2 SYDVKM. The CDR3 spells CASSSPGGMNTEAFF. The CDR3 coding sequence is TGTGCCAGCAGTTCCCCCGGGGGGATGAACACTGAAGCTTTCTTT.

This rearrangement joins TRBV7-9 to TRBJ1-4; 7 bases fit TRBD1. There are 15 residues in the CDR3. V shed 2 bases, J shed 5 bases, and the junction held 5 bases outside the gene matches. Germline V lookup: CDR1 SEHNR, CDR2 FQNEAQ (reference sequence). This CDR3 is CASSLSGTENEKLFF. The CDR3 nucleotides read TGTGCCAGCAGCTTATCCGGGACAGAAAATGAAAAACTGTTTTTT.

The chain carries TRBV7-3 and TRBJ2-5; 7 bases are a match to TRBD1. The CDR3 totals 14 residues. J gave up 5 bases and V 5 bases, and 8 bases lay outside the gene matches. Germline V gives CDR1 SGHTA, CDR2 FQGTGA. The CDR3 reads CASSKDRADETQYF. CDR3 coding DNA: TGTGCCAGCAGCAAAGACAGGGCTGATGAGACCCAGTACTTC.

The genes are TRBV21-1 and TRBJ2-4; whether TRBD1, the table's D call, matches the DNA was not checked. TRBV21-1 counts as a pseudogene. The CDR3 runs to 14 residues. The CDR3 nucleotides read TGTGCCAGCAACCTACAGGGTACCAAAAACATTCAGTACTTC. Protein sequence: CASNLQGTKNIQYF.

V gene TRBV6-1 combines with J gene TRBJ1-5; D is possibly TRBD1 (5 bases). V was pared by 1 base and J by 3 bases, with 7 bases between. CDR1 and CDR2 (germline): MNHNS, SASEGT. This CDR3 contains 14 residues. The CDR3 DNA sequence: TGTGCCAGCAGTGAAGGACAGAACAATCAGCCCCAGCATTTT. It encodes CASSEGQNNQPQHF.

This rearrangement joins TRBV20-1 to TRBJ2-7, with D unclear. CDR1 and CDR2 from the germline V gene are DFQATT and SNEGSKA (reference sequence). This CDR3 contains 11 residues. Trimming pared 3 bases from V and 6 bases from J, leaving 9 bases between. The CDR3, as DNA: TGCAGTGCTAGGGCAGTACCCGAGCAGTACTTC. Translating it yields CSARAVPEQYF.

The V call is TRBV6-5, the J call TRBJ2-7; 11 bases are a match to TRBD2. The length of the CDR3 is 14 residues. In germline, CDR1 is MNHEY, CDR2 SVGAGI. The J segment lost 2 bases and the V segment lost 7 bases, leaving 4 bases of the junction unmatched. CDR3 nucleotide sequence: TGTGCCAGCACCCCGGGACTAGCGGCCTACGAGCAGTACTTC. Protein product: CASTPGLAAYEQYF.

The V and J genes are TRBV11-1 and TRBJ2-3; D is perhaps TRBD1 (6 bases). Germline-derived CDR1 and CDR2 are SGHAT and FQDESV (reference sequence). Trimming shortened V by 5 bases and J by 1 base, and 13 bases separated the two germline ends. CDR3 length: 15 amino acids. DNA for the CDR3: TGTGCCAGCAGCCCGAACAGGGCCGGCACAGATACGCAGTATTTT. Translating it yields CASSPNRAGTDTQYF. Looking up the rest from reference TRBV11-1 and TRBJ2-3 gives the full variable domain: EAEVAQSPRYKITEKSQAVAFWCDPISGHATLYWYRQILGQGPELLVQFQDESVVDDSQLPKDRFSAERLKGVDSTLKIQPAELGDSAMYLCASSPNRAGTDTQYFGPGTRLTVL.

V gene TRBV28 combines with J gene TRBJ1-4, with D maybe TRBD1 (5 bases). V gave up 2 bases and J gave up 14 bases, with 18 bases separating them. Germline values: CDR1 MDHEN, CDR2 SYDVKM. The CDR3 spans 14 residues. The chain's CDR3 is CASSLRAGPKVLFF. In DNA form, the CDR3 reads TGTGCCAGCAGTTTAAGGGCAGGGCCTAAAGTCCTGTTTTTT.

CDR3 sequence: CATKGLEPDTQYF. The CDR3 coding sequence is TGTGCCACCAAAGGACTAGAACCAGATACGCAGTATTTT. The rearrangement links TRBV6-4 to TRBJ2-3; 7 bases match TRBD2. The germline V gene has CDR1 MRHNA and CDR2 SNTAGT. The CDR3 is 13 residues long. J gave up 4 bases and V 10 bases, and 8 bases lay outside the gene matches.

The V gene is TRBV7-9, the J gene TRBJ1-1; D ambiguous. The CDR3 consists of 16 residues. The V end lost 4 bases, the J end lost 7 bases, and 22 bases lay between the germline ends. The germline V gene encodes CDR1 SEHNR and CDR2 FQNEAQ (reference sequence). CDR3 region: CASSSFLGGFDGEAFF. The CDR3 DNA is TGTGCCAGCAGCTCCTTTTTAGGAGGTTTTGATGGTGAAGCTTTCTTT.

The rearrangement joins TRBV3-1 (or the pseudogene TRBV3-2) to TRBJ2-7, with TRBD1 as a possible D gene (6 bases). From germline, CDR1 is LGHDT and CDR2 YNNKEL (reference sequence). With 4 bases removed from V and 4 bases from J, the gap between germline ends came to 17 bases. This CDR3 has 15 residues. CDR3 DNA sequence: TGTGCCAGCAGCCCATTAGGGGGATCGGGTTACGAGCAGTACTTC. Translation: CASSPLGGSGYEQYF.

The chain has TRBV24-1 and TRBJ1-2; a possible D gene is TRBD1 (5 bases). The germline CDR1 and CDR2 sequences are KGHDR and SFDVKD. Trimming took off 0 bases at V and 7 bases at J, with 8 bases between the two ends. The CDR3 consists of 13 residues. CDR3 amino acids: CATSDLGGFGYTF. CDR3 bases: TGTGCCACCAGTGATTTGGGGGGGTTTGGCTACACCTTC.

J is TRBJ2-1 and V is TRBV5-1; 9 nucleotides align to TRBD2. V shed 0 bases and J 8 bases; nucleotides not matched to a gene: 6. This CDR3 has 15 residues. Germline CDR1 and CDR2: SGHRS and YFSETQ. The CDR3 DNA sequence: TGCGCCAGCAGCTTGGATCTAGCGGGATCTTATGAGCAGTTCTTC. Amino acid sequence: CASSLDLAGSYEQFF.

Only one count was recorded for this clone. The chain uses TRBV7-2 and TRBJ2-1; a possible D gene is TRBD1 (6 bases). CDR3 length: 16 amino acids. Per germline, CDR1 SGHTA and CDR2 FQGNSA. V lost 6 bases to trimming and J lost 3 bases, with 18 bases between them. The CDR3 coding sequence is TGTGCCAGCAGTCGCCAACAAGGGACACGCTACAATGAGCAGTTCTTC. Encoded protein: CASSRQQGTRYNEQFF. Based on the CDR3 plus reference TRBV7-2 and TRBJ2-1, the full variable domain is GAGVSQSPSNKVTEKGKDVELRCDPISGHTALYWYRQSLGQGLEFLIYFQGNSAPDKSGLPSDRFSAERTGGSVSTLTIQRTQQEDSAVYLCASSRQQGTRYNEQFFGPGTRLTVL.

This chain joins TRBV5-6 and TRBJ1-2; D gene uncertain. Deletions cut 2 bases from V and 8 bases from J, with 7 bases between. CDR3 length equals 11 residues. Germline V gene data show CDR1 as SGHDT and CDR2 as YYEEEE. The CDR3 loop reads CASSFFRGYTF. CDR3 nucleotide sequence: TGTGCCAGCAGCTTCTTCAGGGGCTACACCTTC. Full variable domain (outside the CDR3, taken from reference TRBV5-6 and TRBJ1-2): DAGVTQSPTHLIKTRGQQVTLRCSPKSGHDTVSWYQQALGQGPQFIFQYYEEEERQRGNFPDRFSGHQFPNYSSELNVNALLLGDSALYLCASSFFRGYTFGSGTRLTVV.

The chain couples TRBV28 to TRBJ2-1; a weak D match, TRBD2 (5 bases). The CDR3 totals 16 residues. Trimming cost V 6 bases and J 7 bases, with 22 bases left between them. Per the germline V gene, CDR1 is MDHEN and CDR2 is SYDVKM. The CDR3 reads CASSVVTGNPRNEQFF. The CDR3 DNA sequence: TGTGCCAGCAGCGTCGTAACGGGAAACCCTCGGAATGAGCAGTTCTTC.

The chain employs TRBV4-3 and TRBJ2-3; D is ambiguous. Germline assignment: CDR1 LGHNA and CDR2 YSLEER. The CDR3 contains 15 residues. V lost 4 bases and J lost 4, with 15 bases in between. The CDR3 DNA reads as TGCGCCAGCAGCCTGCGCCCAACTTTGGCAGATACGCAGTATTTT. This translates into CASSLRPTLADTQYF.

The gene calls are TRBV13 and TRBJ2-7, with 14 bases lining up with TRBD2. The CDR3 loop spans 19 amino acids. The J segment lost 1 base and the V segment lost 3 bases, leaving 11 bases of the junction unmatched. Germline V gene sequence: CDR1 PRHDT, CDR2 FYEKMQ (reference sequence). The CDR3: CASSLGLAGDLRTSYEQYF. For the CDR3, the DNA is TGTGCCAGCAGCTTGGGACTAGCGGGAGACCTCAGGACTTCCTACGAGCAGTACTTC.

The J gene is TRBJ2-3, the V gene TRBV7-2; TRBD1 agrees at 7 bases. The CDR3 runs to 15 residues. The V segment lost 3 bases and the J segment 6 bases; nucleotides outside the gene matches: 9. Per germline, CDR1 SGHTA and CDR2 FQGNSA. The CDR3 DNA reads TGTGCCAGCAGCTTCAGGGGGTCCCCACTGGATACGCAGTATTTT. Translating it yields CASSFRGSPLDTQYF.

This clone was observed a single time. The chain couples TRBV28 to TRBJ1-4; 10 nucleotides agree with TRBD1. The CDR3 is 15 amino acids. Germline V gene sequence: CDR1 MDHEN, CDR2 SYDVKM. The junction had 13 bases not matched to a gene; V was cut back by 8 bases and J by 10 bases. CDR3: CASRVYGTGEGKLFF. The CDR3 bases are TGTGCCAGCCGAGTTTACGGGACAGGGGAAGGAAAACTGTTTTTT.

The V call is TRBV5-5, the J call TRBJ1-2; D possibly corresponds to TRBD1 (6 bases). Germline V gene data show CDR1 as SGHKS and CDR2 as YYEKEE (reference sequence). The ends were cut back, 2 bases at V and 4 bases at J, with 21 bases in the middle. The CDR3 contains 17 residues. The CDR3, as DNA: TGTGCCAGCAGCTTTTCTCAGGGGAATCTTTGGGGCTATGGCTACACCTTC. Amino acids: CASSFSQGNLWGYGYTF.

The chain carries TRBV6-5 and TRBJ2-1; the D gene is possibly TRBD2 (5 bases). Germline CDR1 and CDR2: MNHEY and SVGAGI. V was shortened by 1 base and J by 6 bases, with 16 bases between the two germline ends. The CDR3 consists of 16 residues. The CDR3 reads CASSYLSRARFNEQFF. The DNA for the CDR3 is TGTGCCAGCAGTTACTTATCGAGGGCCAGATTCAATGAGCAGTTCTTC.

The rearrangement links TRBV5-1 to TRBJ1-4; weak D call: TRBD1 (6 bases). Trimming took off 1 base at V and 7 bases at J, with 11 bases between the two ends. This CDR3 spans 14 amino acids. The germline gives CDR1 SGHRS, CDR2 YFSETQ. The DNA for the CDR3 is TGCGCCAGCAGCTTGACAGGGCCCAGTGAAAAACTGTTTTTT. Its protein is CASSLTGPSEKLFF.

In this sample, this clone turned up a few times. J is TRBJ1-5 and V is TRBV7-8; TRBD1 agrees at 11 bases. Germline CDR1 reads SGHVS; CDR2 reads FQNEAQ. V shed 6 bases, J shed 6 bases, and the junction held 7 bases outside the gene matches. The CDR3 totals 15 residues. CDR3 residues: CASSSGQGAGQPQHF. The CDR3 nucleotides read TGTGCCAGCAGTTCTGGACAGGGGGCAGGTCAGCCCCAGCATTTT.